The clone carrying this T cell receptor beta chain was seen just once. The record originates from a study of cytomegalovirus exposure and HLA in healthy donors. Repertoires were generated with immunoSEQ multiplex PCR, while TCRdb's copy carries only in-frame clones and drops some. The sample lists over 100,000 clones; almost 90% were seen once. After removal of 4 bases from V and 2 bases from J, the junction contained 7 bases not matched to a gene. Germline V CDR1 and CDR2: LGHNA, YNFKEQ. This CDR3 has 15 amino acids. The specimen sequenced was PBMCs. This chain links TRBV4-2 with TRBJ2-7; TRBD2 matches at 8 bases. The receptor was isolated from a woman between 18 and 30 years old in good health and CMV-seronegative. The CDR3 sequence is CASSPEAGEAYEQYF. Written as DNA, the CDR3 is TGTGCCAGCAGCCCAGAAGCGGGGGAGGCCTACGAGCAGTACTTC.